The rows below give T cell receptor beta chains drawn from one sample of a study of blood T cell repertoires in COVID-19. TCRdb's table, derived via immunoSEQ multiplex PCR, lists solely in-frame clones and lacks some. The data show fewer than 200,000 clones, about 83% seen once. Sequences were obtained from PBMCs or T cells enriched from blood (not recorded which). Receptors originate from a woman aged 30 to 39 who had been exposed to COVID-19. Both conserved end residues are part of each CDR3. The D gene is left open where the match is weak. Size is omitted from some rows. Given values are once, few, many or a class for expanded clones.

V: TRBV5-1
J: TRBJ1-2
size: NA
D: TRBD1
CDR3: CASSPGQAADYGYTF
DNA: TGCGCCAGCAGTCCAGGACAGGCGGCAGACTATGGCTACACCTTC

V: TRBV6-5
J: TRBJ2-7
size: NA
D: NA
CDR3: CASSGHEQYF
DNA: TGTGCCAGCAGCGGTCACGAGCAGTACTTC

V: TRBV7-3
J: TRBJ2-2
size: NA
D: NA
CDR3: CASSPGLDRTGELFF
DNA: TGTGCCAGCAGCCCCGGGTTGGATCGCACCGGGGAGCTGTTTTTT

V: TRBV29-1
J: TRBJ1-2
size: many
D: TRBD1
CDR3: CSVELAGGSLGYTF
DNA: TGCAGCGTTGAATTGGCAGGGGGCTCTCTGGGCTACACCTTC

V: TRBV21-1
J: TRBJ1-3
size: NA
D: NA
CDR3: CASTTRGDRGSGNTIYF
DNA: TGTGCCAGCACCACAAGAGGAGACAGGGGCTCTGGAAACACCATATATTTT

V: TRBV6-5
J: TRBJ1-2
size: NA
D: NA
CDR3: CASSYSGGDGYTF
DNA: TGTGCCAGCAGTTACTCGGGGGGGGATGGCTACACCTTC

V: TRBV9
J: TRBJ2-5
size: NA
D: TRBD2
CDR3: CASSVNLAGRQETQYF
DNA: TGTGCCAGCAGCGTAAATTTAGCGGGGAGGCAAGAGACCCAGTACTTC

V: TRBV7-9
J: TRBJ2-7
size: NA
D: NA
CDR3: CASSKPSREPYEQYF
DNA: TGTGCCAGCAGCAAACCTTCCAGGGAACCCTACGAGCAGTACTTC

V: TRBV19
J: TRBJ1-1
size: NA
D: NA
CDR3: CASSITGVLTEAFF
DNA: TGTGCCAGTAGTATTACAGGAGTACTCACTGAAGCTTTCTTT

V: TRBV5-8
J: TRBJ2-5
size: NA
D: NA
CDR3: CASERDLETQYF
DNA: TGTGCCAGCGAGAGGGACTTGGAGACCCAGTACTTC

V: TRBV4-1
J: TRBJ2-3
size: NA
D: NA
CDR3: CASSQTTAARTDTQYF
DNA: TGCGCCAGCAGCCAAACGACGGCAGCTAGGACAGATACGCAGTATTTT

V: TRBV24-1
J: TRBJ2-1
size: NA
D: NA
CDR3: CATGTGNEQFF
DNA: TGTGCCACGGGTACGGGCAATGAGCAGTTCTTC

V: TRBV29-1
J: TRBJ1-1
size: NA
D: TRBD1
CDR3: CSVGTGDPEAFF
DNA: TGCAGCGTCGGGACAGGGGACCCTGAAGCTTTCTTT

V: TRBV6-2/TRBV6-3
J: TRBJ2-3
size: NA
D: NA
CDR3: CASSYPGDTQYF
DNA: TGTGCCAGCAGTTACCCCGGAGATACGCAGTATTTT

V: TRBV27
J: TRBJ2-7
size: NA
D: NA
CDR3: CASRKLTGAYEQYF
DNA: TGTGCCAGCAGAAAGTTAACAGGTGCCTACGAGCAGTACTTC

V: TRBV9
J: TRBJ2-2
size: NA
D: NA
CDR3: CASSVGVRATGELFF
DNA: TGTGCCAGCAGCGTAGGGGTCAGGGCCACCGGGGAGCTGTTTTTT

V: TRBV6-5
J: TRBJ1-2
size: NA
D: TRBD1
CDR3: CASSYTETGQGYTF
DNA: TGTGCCAGCAGTTACACGGAGACAGGGCAAGGCTACACCTTC

V: TRBV7-3
J: TRBJ2-7
size: NA
D: NA
CDR3: CASSLNRDSYEQYF
DNA: TGTGCCAGCAGCTTAAATCGGGACTCCTACGAGCAGTACTTC

V: TRBV5-4
J: TRBJ2-7
size: NA
D: NA
CDR3: CASSPDSHSSYEQYF
DNA: TGTGCCAGCAGCCCGGACAGCCATAGCTCCTACGAGCAGTACTTC

V: TRBV11-2
J: TRBJ1-2
size: NA
D: NA
CDR3: CASSLRGSYQNYGYTF
DNA: TGTGCCAGCAGCTTAAGAGGCAGCTACCAAAACTATGGCTACACCTTC

V: TRBV21-1
J: TRBJ1-4
size: NA
D: NA
CDR3: CASSPCQGHLNEKLFF
DNA: TGTGCCAGCAGCCCATGCCAGGGACACCTTAATGAAAAACTGTTTTTT

V: TRBV6-5
J: TRBJ1-3
size: NA
D: NA
CDR3: CASHSSGNTIYF
DNA: TGTGCCAGTCACAGCTCTGGAAACACCATATATTTT

V: TRBV5-6
J: TRBJ2-2
size: NA
D: NA
CDR3: CASSFVNTGELFF
DNA: TGTGCCAGCAGCTTCGTCAACACCGGGGAGCTGTTTTTT

V: TRBV7-9
J: TRBJ2-7
size: NA
D: NA
CDR3: CASSSTSGQSYEQYF
DNA: TGTGCCAGCAGCTCGACGTCTGGACAGAGCTACGAGCAGTACTTC

V: TRBV6-5
J: TRBJ2-7
size: NA
D: NA
CDR3: CASRNSPSEQYF
DNA: TGTGCCAGCAGAAACAGCCCCTCCGAGCAGTACTTC